These 13 T cell receptor beta chains share one sample of origin, sequenced in a study of cytomegalovirus exposure and HLA in healthy donors. The PCR had 60 Vbeta and 13 Jbeta primers. TCRdb's table, derived via immunoSEQ multiplex PCR, lists solely in-frame clones and lacks some. Of 120,000 or so clones listed, more than 65% were seen once; the top ten hold roughly 2%. Sequenced sample: PBMCs. The receptors were sampled from a man younger than 35 in good health and CMV-seronegative.

The V and J genes are TRBV5-5 and TRBJ2-7, with D possibly being TRBD1 (5 bases). The CDR3 length is 13 residues. Germline assignment: CDR1 SGHKS and CDR2 YYEKEE (reference sequence). The V end was cut by 1 base, the J end by 7 bases, with 12 bases between. The CDR3 spells CASSLNRFEEQYF. The CDR3 DNA reads TGTGCCAGCAGCTTGAACAGGTTCGAGGAGCAGTACTTC. The complete variable domain, with remaining parts taken from reference TRBV5-5 and TRBJ2-7, reads DAGVTQSPTHLIKTRGQQVTLRCSPISGHKSVSWYQQVLGQGPQFIFQYYEKEERGRGNFPDRFSARQFPNYSSELNVNALLLGDSALYLCASSLNRFEEQYFGPGTRLTVT.

V gene TRBV5-6 combines with J gene TRBJ1-2, with 7 nucleotides matching TRBD1. Germline values: CDR1 SGHDT, CDR2 YYEEEE. The CDR3 is 13 amino acids. V was clipped by 0 bases and J by 7 bases; unmatched bases: 3. The CDR3 DNA reads as TGTGCCAGCAGCTTGGGACACAGGGGTGGCTACACCTTC. It specifies CASSLGHRGGYTF. Drawing the rest from reference TRBV5-6 and TRBJ1-2, the complete variable domain is DAGVTQSPTHLIKTRGQQVTLRCSPKSGHDTVSWYQQALGQGPQFIFQYYEEEERQRGNFPDRFSGHQFPNYSSELNVNALLLGDSALYLCASSLGHRGGYTFGSGTRLTVV.

The V call is TRBV9, the J call TRBJ2-3; 8 bases align to TRBD2. J gave up 3 bases and V 3 bases, and 9 bases lay outside the gene matches. CDR3 size: 16 residues. Germline V gene sequence: CDR1 SGDLS, CDR2 YYNGEE. The CDR3 region is CASSGGGGGTTDTQYF. The DNA of the CDR3 is TGTGCCAGCAGCGGGGGGGGCGGGGGGACGACAGATACGCAGTATTTT.

CDR3 sequence (DNA): TGTGCCAGCAGTAATGCGCAGGGTTTTGGCTACACCTTC. It encodes CASSNAQGFGYTF. V is TRBV27 and J is TRBJ1-2; D is perhaps TRBD1 (5 bases). Trimming left V 5 bases short and J 7 bases short, with 14 bases between. CDR3 length: 13 amino acids. From germline, CDR1 is MNHEY and CDR2 SMNVEV (reference sequence).

This chain uses TRBV7-8 with TRBJ2-7; the match to TRBD2 covers 14 bases. J was trimmed by 1 base and V by 5 bases; bases with no gene match: 4. Germline values: CDR1 SGHVS, CDR2 FQNEAQ. The CDR3 is made up of 16 amino acids. The CDR3 coding sequence is TGTGCCAGCAGCAGGACTAGCGGGGGGACATCCTACGAGCAGTACTTC. This sequence encodes CASSRTSGGTSYEQYF. Filled out from reference TRBV7-8 and TRBJ2-7, the complete variable domain reads GAGVSQSPRYKVAKRGQDVALRCDPISGHVSLFWYQQALGQGPEFLTYFQNEAQLDKSGLPSDRFFAERPEGSVSTLKIQRTQQEDSAVYLCASSRTSGGTSYEQYFGPGTRLTVT.

CDR3 region: CASRRTGDEKLFF. In nucleotides, the CDR3 is TGCGCCAGCAGAAGGACAGGGGATGAAAAACTGTTTTTT. V is TRBV5-1 and J is TRBJ1-4, with 9 bases lining up with TRBD1. Trimming cost V 5 bases and J 6 bases; bases outside gene matches: 2. Germline V gene lookup returns CDR1 SGHRS and CDR2 YFSETQ. This CDR3 has 13 amino acids.

This sequence joins TRBV29-1 and TRBJ2-2; D might be TRBD1 (5 bases). The CDR3 has 13 residues. V shed 2 bases and J shed 1 base, with 5 bases lying between them. CDR1 and CDR2 from the germline V gene are SQVTM and ANQGSEA. This CDR3 reads CSVETGNTGELFF. The CDR3, as DNA: TGCAGCGTTGAAACAGGGAACACCGGGGAGCTGTTTTTT.

V gene TRBV18 combines with J gene TRBJ2-3, with D tentatively TRBD2 (5 bases). The CDR3 spans 15 residues. V lost 4 bases and J lost 0, with 11 bases in between. CDR1 and CDR2 from the germline V gene are KGHSH and LQKENI. CDR3 amino acids: CASSQAGASTDTQYF. CDR3 DNA sequence: TGTGCCAGCTCACAGGCGGGCGCTAGCACAGATACGCAGTATTTT. Using reference TRBV18 and TRBJ2-3 for the parts outside the CDR3, the full variable domain is NAGVMQNPRHLVRRRGQEARLRCSPMKGHSHVYWYRQLPEEGLKFMVYLQKENIIDESGMPKERFSAEFPKEGPSILRIQQVVRGDSAAYFCASSQAGASTDTQYFGPGTRLTVL.

This clone has just a few counts. The chain employs TRBV5-6 and TRBJ1-2; no clear D. V gave up 2 bases and J gave up 1 base, with 18 bases separating them. Germline CDR1 SGHDT, CDR2 YYEEEE. The CDR3 covers 17 residues. CDR3 coding DNA: TGTGCCAGCAGCTTCGGTGGCAGCCGCGGGGTTAACTATGGCTACACCTTC. This translates into CASSFGGSRGVNYGYTF.

The CDR3 spells CSVGQGGWANTIYF. DNA of the CDR3: TGCAGCGTTGGACAGGGAGGTTGGGCAAACACCATATATTTT. The V call is TRBV29-1, the J call TRBJ1-3; 7 bases align to TRBD1. Trimming at V came to 4 bases and at J to 6 bases, leaving 9 bases not matched to a gene. The CDR3 runs 14 residues. The germline V gene has CDR1 SQVTM and CDR2 ANQGSEA.

J is TRBJ1-1 and V is TRBV5-6, with 9 bases identical to TRBD1. Germline V lookup: CDR1 SGHDT, CDR2 YYEEEE. The trim removed 4 bases at V and 4 bases at J, leaving 8 bases unmatched. The CDR3 spans 15 residues. In nucleotides, the CDR3 is TGTGCCAGCAGCCGCACAGGACAGGGGAGCACTGAAGCTTTCTTT. Translating it yields CASSRTGQGSTEAFF.

The CDR3 reads CASSSSRDTRYGYTF. The CDR3 DNA sequence: TGTGCCAGCAGCAGTAGCCGGGACACCCGCTATGGCTACACCTTC. J is TRBJ1-2 and V is TRBV11-2; D is possibly TRBD1 (6 bases). Trimming removed 5 bases at V and 4 bases at J, with 17 bases between. The CDR3 extends over 15 amino acids. Germline V gene lookup returns CDR1 SGHAT and CDR2 FQNNGV.

The genes are TRBV5-4 and TRBJ2-7; 8 nucleotides match TRBD2. The ends lost 3 bases at V and 3 bases at J; junction bases unmatched: 8. Germline values: CDR1 SGHNT, CDR2 YYREEE (reference sequence). This CDR3 contains 15 residues. CDR3: CASSYLTSGNYEQYF. The CDR3 bases are TGTGCCAGCAGCTACCTCACTAGCGGTAACTACGAGCAGTACTTC.